This TCR beta chain was found in a study of shared clonotypes between healthy human individuals. For the study at large: CD4 naive cells filled three plates per donor, CD4 memory three, CD8 naive two and CD8 memory one. Overall study results and limits: There were few donors, and this limited the genetic and exposure-history diversity represented. Roughly 5% of naive CD4 clonotypes were shared across a handful of donors.

CDR1 is SGHTA and CDR2 is FQGTGA in the germline V gene. This CDR3 contains 15 residues. Trimming cost V 3 bases and J 0 bases; bases outside gene matches: 3. Each replicate PCR on the sorted subsets used about 220 ng DNA (about 30,000 T cell genomes). Measured with immunoSEQ multiplex PCR; TCRdb has only the in-frame clones, and not every one. This sample has under 2.5 million clones, with roughly 92% found just once. About this clone itself: Antigen specificity is unknown. The same CDR3 can be traced to other DNA sequences in this sample.

The source material was naive CD4+ T cells from PBMCs. Subset described: CD45RA+ positively selected. This sequence originates from a man between 18 and 29 years old in good health. Some clones in this sample may be carry-over from other donors' samples. J is TRBJ2-3 and V is TRBV7-3, with 7 nucleotides matching TRBD2. The CDR3 spells CASSLLSGSTDTQYF. The DNA of the CDR3 is TGTGCCAGCAGCTTGCTTAGCGGGAGCACAGATACGCAGTATTTT.